The subject of this entry is one TCR beta chain. This record belongs to a study of blood T cell repertoires in COVID-19. Study overall: T cells, B-cell-depleted T cells, or PBMCs supplied cDNA or gDNA.

The CDR3 length is 15 residues. Germline-derived CDR1 and CDR2 are DFQATT and SNEGSKA (reference sequence). The V gene lost 3 bases and the J gene lost 2 bases, with 16 bases spanning the gap. As originally analysed: Amplification with reference gene primers provided the estimates of nucleated cell counts. Clones were sequenced by immunoSEQ multiplex PCR, and TCRdb holds only the in-frame ones, with some missing. That table furnishes V, J and clone size, whereas the DNA furnished D and trimming. The sample consists of 95,000 to 150,000 clones, about nine tenths of them appearing once. This sequence joins TRBV20-1 and TRBJ1-2; D may be TRBD1 (5 bases). Sequencing was done on a sample of peripheral blood. The clonotype was recovered from a man aged 35-49 years with acute or convalescent COVID-19. Here the CDR3 DNA reads TGCAGTGCTAGTCGGGGGAGAGCCCAAAACTATGGCTACACCTTC. It translates to CSASRGRAQNYGYTF.